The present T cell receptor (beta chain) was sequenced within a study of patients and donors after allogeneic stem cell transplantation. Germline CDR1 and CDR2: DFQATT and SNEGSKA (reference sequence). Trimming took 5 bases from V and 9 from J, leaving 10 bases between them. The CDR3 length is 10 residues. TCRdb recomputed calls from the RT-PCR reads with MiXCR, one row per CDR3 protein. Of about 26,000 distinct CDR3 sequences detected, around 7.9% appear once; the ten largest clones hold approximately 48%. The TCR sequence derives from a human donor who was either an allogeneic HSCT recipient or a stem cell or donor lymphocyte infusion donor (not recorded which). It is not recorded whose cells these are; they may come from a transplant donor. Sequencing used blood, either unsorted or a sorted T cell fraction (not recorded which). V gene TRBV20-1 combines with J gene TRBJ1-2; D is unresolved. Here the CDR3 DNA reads TGCAGTGCTGATAAGGATAGCTACACCTTC. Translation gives CSADKDSYTF.